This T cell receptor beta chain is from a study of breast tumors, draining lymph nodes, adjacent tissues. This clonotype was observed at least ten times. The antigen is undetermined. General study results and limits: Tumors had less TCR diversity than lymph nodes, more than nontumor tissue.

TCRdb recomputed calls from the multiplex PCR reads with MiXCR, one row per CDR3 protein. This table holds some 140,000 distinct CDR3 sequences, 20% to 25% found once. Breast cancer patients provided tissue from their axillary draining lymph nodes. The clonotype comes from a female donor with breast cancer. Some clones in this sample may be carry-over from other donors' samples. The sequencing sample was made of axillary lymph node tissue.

In DNA, the CDR3 is TGTGCCACCCTAGCGGGAGGGACGACGCAGTATTTT. Translating it yields CATLAGGTTQYF. This rearrangement joins TRBV10-3 to TRBJ2-3; 12 nucleotides match TRBD2. The CDR3 is 12 amino acids. V shed 10 bases and J 9 bases; nucleotides not matched to a gene: 5. Germline lookup yields CDR1 ENHRY and CDR2 SYGVKD.